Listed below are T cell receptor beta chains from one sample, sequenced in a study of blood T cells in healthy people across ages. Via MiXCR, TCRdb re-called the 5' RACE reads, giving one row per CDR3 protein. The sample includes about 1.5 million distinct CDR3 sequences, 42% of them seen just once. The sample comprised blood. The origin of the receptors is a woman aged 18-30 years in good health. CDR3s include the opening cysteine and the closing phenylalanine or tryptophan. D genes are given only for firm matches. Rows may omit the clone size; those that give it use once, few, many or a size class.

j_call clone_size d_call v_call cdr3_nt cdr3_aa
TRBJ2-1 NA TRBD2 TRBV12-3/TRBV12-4 TGTGTCAGCAGCAGGACTAGCGGGAGCTCCTACAATGAGCAGTTCTTC CVSSRTSGSSYNEQFF
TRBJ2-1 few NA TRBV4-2 TGTGCCAGCAGCCAAGATAGGGTAACTTCCTACAATGAGCAGTTCTTC CASSQDRVTSYNEQFF
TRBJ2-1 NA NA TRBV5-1 TGCGCCAGCAGCTTGGTTTCAGGGTTGGTTGAGCAGTTCTTC CASSLVSGLVEQFF
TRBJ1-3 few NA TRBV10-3 TGTGCCATGGCGGGGACTGGAAACACCATATATTTT CAMAGTGNTIYF
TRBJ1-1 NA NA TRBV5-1 TGCGCCAGCAGCTTGGGGGGTTGGGGGAACACTGAAGCTTTCTTT CASSLGGWGNTEAFF
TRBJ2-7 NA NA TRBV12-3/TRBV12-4 TGTGCCAGCAGTTATAGGCAAAGACGGGGATACAATGAGCAGTACTTC CASSYRQRRGYNEQYF
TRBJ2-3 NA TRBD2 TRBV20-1 TGCAGTGTTATACCACTAGCGGACACACCAGATACGCAGTATTTT CSVIPLADTPDTQYF
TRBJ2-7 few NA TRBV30 TGTGCCTGGAGCCCTGGGGATCATCAGTACTTC CAWSPGDHQYF
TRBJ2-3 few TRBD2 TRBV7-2 TGTGCCAGCAGCATATTCTTTGGGGGGGGTAGCACAGATACGCAGTATTTT CASSIFFGGGSTDTQYF
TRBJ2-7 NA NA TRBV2 TGTGCCAGCAGTGTGGTCCAGGGGGGATCCTACGAGCAGTACTTC CASSVVQGGSYEQYF
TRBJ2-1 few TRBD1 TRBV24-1 TGTGCCACCAGTGATTCACGACAGGGCTACAATGAGCAGTTCTTC CATSDSRQGYNEQFF
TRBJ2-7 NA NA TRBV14 TGTGCCAGCAGCCAAGATTTGGGTTATGGCGAGCAGTACTTC CASSQDLGYGEQYF
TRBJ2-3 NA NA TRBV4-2 TGTGCCAGCAGCCAAGGATCCGGCGGGAAGGGGACAGATACGCAGTATTTT CASSQGSGGKGTDTQYF
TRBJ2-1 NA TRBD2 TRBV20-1 TGCAGTGCTGTCGGACTAGCGGATGAGCAGTTCTTC CSAVGLADEQFF
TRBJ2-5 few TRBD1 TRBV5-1 TGCGCCAGCAGCCCCCATTTATCAGGGGGCATTGGGGAGACCCAGTACTTC CASSPHLSGGIGETQYF
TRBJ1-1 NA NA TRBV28 TGTGCCACCGAGGGGCCGTCCGAAGCTTTCTTT CATEGPSEAFF
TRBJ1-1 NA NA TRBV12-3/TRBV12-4 TGTGCCAGCAGTTTGGGGGCAGAAAGGAACACTGAAGCTTTCTTT CASSLGAERNTEAFF
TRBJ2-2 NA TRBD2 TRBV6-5 TGTGCCAGCAGTGAGGGACTAGCCGGGGAGCTGTTTTTT CASSEGLAGELFF
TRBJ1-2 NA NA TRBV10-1 TGCGCCAGCAGTGGCAACAGTGTTCGGGGCTACACCTTC CASSGNSVRGYTF
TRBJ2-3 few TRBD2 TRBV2 TGTGCCAGCAGGGGGACTAGCGGATCAGATACGCAGTATTTT CASRGTSGSDTQYF
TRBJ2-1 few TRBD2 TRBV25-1 TGTGCCAGCAGTGAAGGGACTAGCAGTAACAATGAGCAGTTCTTC CASSEGTSSNNEQFF
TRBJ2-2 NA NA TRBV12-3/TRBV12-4 TGTGCCAGCAGTCCCGGGGATAGGTTGGGGATTAACACCGGGGAGCAGTTTTTT CASSPGDRLGINTGEQFF
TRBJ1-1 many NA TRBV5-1 TGCGCCAGCCGAGGAGGTGGGAGCATCACTGAAGCTTTCTTT CASRGGGSITEAFF
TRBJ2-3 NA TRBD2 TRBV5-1 TGCGCCAGCTTATCAACTAGCGGGACTCGCACAGATACGCAGTATTTT CASLSTSGTRTDTQYF
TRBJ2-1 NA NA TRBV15 TGTGCCACCAGCAGAGGAGGACTCCCACAAGAGACCCAGTTCTTC CATSRGGLPQETQFF
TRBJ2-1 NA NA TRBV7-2 TGTGCCAGCACACCAAAGGGGCGGAGTGAGCAGTTCTTC CASTPKGRSEQFF
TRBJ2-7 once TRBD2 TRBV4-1 TGCGCCAGCAGCCAAGAGGCCGGGACTAGCGTCTACGAGCAGTACTTC CASSQEAGTSVYEQYF
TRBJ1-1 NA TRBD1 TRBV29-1 TGCAGCGTTTCCTCAGGGGGAACTGAAGCTTTCTTT CSVSSGGTEAFF
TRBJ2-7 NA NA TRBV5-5 TGTGCCAGCAGCTTGGGAGGGGCAGACTTATGTGTGCAGTACTTC CASSLGGADLCVQYF
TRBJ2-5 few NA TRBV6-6 TGTGCCAGCACTGGACGGTCCCAAGAGACCCAGTACTTC CASTGRSQETQYF
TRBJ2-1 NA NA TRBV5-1 TGCGCCAGCAGTTCCCGCTGGGGCGATGAGCAGTTCTTC CASSSRWGDEQFF
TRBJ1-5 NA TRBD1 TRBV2 TGTGCCAGCAGTGAACAGGGGGGAAATAGCAATCAGCCCCAGCATTTT CASSEQGGNSNQPQHF
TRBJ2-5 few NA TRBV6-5 TGTGCCAGCAGTTACAATGTTTTTGGCCCAAACCAAGAGACCCAGTACTTC CASSYNVFGPNQETQYF
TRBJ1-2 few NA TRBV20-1 TGCAGTGCCCATCGAGGGGTGAGAGATGGCTACACCTTC CSAHRGVRDGYTF
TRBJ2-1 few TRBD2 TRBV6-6 TGTGCCAGCAGCCAATGGGGGGGACTAGCCCTCAACAATGAGCAGTTCTTC CASSQWGGLALNNEQFF
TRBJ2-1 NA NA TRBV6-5 TGTGCCAGCAGTTACGGTCGAGCGGCCTACAATGAGCAGTTCTTC CASSYGRAAYNEQFF
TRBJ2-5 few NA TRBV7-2 TGTGCCAGCAGCTTAGACAGAGGGACCCAGTACTTC CASSLDRGTQYF